This TCR beta chain was profiled in a study of T cell changes during pregnancy in multiple sclerosis. Method: immunoSEQ multiplex PCR; TCRdb's copy keeps in-frame clones and lacks some. There are around 40,000 clones in the sample; about 91% occur only once, and 0.7% to 1% lies in the top ten. The CDR3 covers 11 residues. V lost 4 bases and J 2 bases, leaving 3 bases between the germline ends. Looked up from germline, CDR1 is DFQATT and CDR2 is SNEGSKA (reference sequence). The chain uses TRBV20-1 and TRBJ2-1; D remains ambiguous. The TCR was taken from a female donor with multiple sclerosis, enrolled in a pregnancy study. The sample was CD4+ T cells from peripheral blood mononuclear cells, taken in the third trimester of pregnancy. The CDR3 protein is CSATTYNEQFF. DNA of the CDR3: TGCAGTGCTACCACCTACAATGAGCAGTTCTTC.